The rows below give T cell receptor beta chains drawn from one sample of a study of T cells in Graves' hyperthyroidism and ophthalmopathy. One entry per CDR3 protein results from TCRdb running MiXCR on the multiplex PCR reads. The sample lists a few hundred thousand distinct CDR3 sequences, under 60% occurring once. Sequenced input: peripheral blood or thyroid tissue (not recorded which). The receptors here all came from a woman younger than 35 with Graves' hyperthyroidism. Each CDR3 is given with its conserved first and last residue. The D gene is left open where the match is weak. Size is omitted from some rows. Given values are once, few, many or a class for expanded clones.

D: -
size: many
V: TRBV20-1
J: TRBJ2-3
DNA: TGCAGTGCTAGAGACCAGATAGATACGCAGTATTTT
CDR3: CSARDQIDTQYF

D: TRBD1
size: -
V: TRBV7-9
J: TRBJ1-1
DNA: TGTGCCAGCAGCTACCGGGACAGGGTGAGCCCTGAAGCTTTCTTT
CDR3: CASSYRDRVSPEAFF

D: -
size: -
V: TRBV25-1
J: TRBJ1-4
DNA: TGTGCCAGATCCGCCCCGGAGGAAAAACTGTTTTTT
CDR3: CARSAPEEKLFF

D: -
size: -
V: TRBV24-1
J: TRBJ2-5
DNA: TGTGCCACCAGCCGCCCGGGGCAAGAGACCCAGTACTTC
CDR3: CATSRPGQETQYF

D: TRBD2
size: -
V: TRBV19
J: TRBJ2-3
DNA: TGTGCCAGTTGTATGAGGCTAGCGGAGAGCACAGATACGCAGTATTTT
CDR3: CASCMRLAESTDTQYF

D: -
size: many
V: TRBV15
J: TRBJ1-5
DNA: TGTGCCACCAGCAGAGATGGCCCCGGGATAGGGGGCAATCAGCCCCAGCATTTT
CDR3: CATSRDGPGIGGNQPQHF

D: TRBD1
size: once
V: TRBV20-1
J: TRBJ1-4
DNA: TGCAGCGTTTCGGACAGGGATGTCCGGGCAACTAATGAAAAACTGTTTTTT
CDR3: CSVSDRDVRATNEKLFF

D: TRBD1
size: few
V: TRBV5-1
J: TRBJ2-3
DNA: TGTGCCAGCAGCCAGGACAGGGGCACAGATACGCAGTATTTT
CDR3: CASSQDRGTDTQYF

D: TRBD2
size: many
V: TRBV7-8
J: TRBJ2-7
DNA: TGTGCCAGCAGCTTAGCGAGACTAGCGTTCACCTCCTACGAGCAGTACTTC
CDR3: CASSLARLAFTSYEQYF

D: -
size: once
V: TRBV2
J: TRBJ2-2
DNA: TGTGCCAGCGGCCTCTCTGGAAACACCGGGGAGCTGTTTTTT
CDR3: CASGLSGNTGELFF

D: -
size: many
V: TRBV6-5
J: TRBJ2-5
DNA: TGTGCCAGAGGCCCGGGTACAGGGTTTGAGACCCAGTACTTC
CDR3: CARGPGTGFETQYF

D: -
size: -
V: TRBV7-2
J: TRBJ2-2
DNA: TGTGCCAGCAGCTCCTCCGGGATTCTCACCGGGGAGCTGTTTTTT
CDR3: CASSSSGILTGELFF

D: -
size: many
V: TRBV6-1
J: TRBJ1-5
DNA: TGTGCCAGCAGCGAAGCAGGGGGCAATCAGCCCCAGCATTTT
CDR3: CASSEAGGNQPQHF

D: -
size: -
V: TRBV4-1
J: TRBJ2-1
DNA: TGCGCCAGCAGCCAAGCTGAGACTACAGTAACGGAGCAGTTCTTC
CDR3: CASSQAETTVTEQFF

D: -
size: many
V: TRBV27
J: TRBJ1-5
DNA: TGTGCCAGCAGTTTGAGCAGGGTCCAGCCCCAGCATTTT
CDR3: CASSLSRVQPQHF

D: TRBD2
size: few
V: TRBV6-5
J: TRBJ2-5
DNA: TGTGCCAGCAGTTTAGCGGGAAAGGAAGAGACCCAGTACTTC
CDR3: CASSLAGKEETQYF

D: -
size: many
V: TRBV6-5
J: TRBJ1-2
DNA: TGTGCCAGCAGCTTAGGACACGACTATGGCTACACCTTC
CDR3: CASSLGHDYGYTF

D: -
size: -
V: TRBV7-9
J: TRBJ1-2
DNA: TGTGCCAGCAGCTATAGCGGGTTCGGACAGTCTCATGTGAGGGATGGCTACACCTTC
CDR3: CASSYSGFGQSHVRDGYTF

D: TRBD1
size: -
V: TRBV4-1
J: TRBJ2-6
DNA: TGCGCCAGCAGCCAATCGGGACAGGGGGTCGCTGGGGCCAACGTCCTGACTTTC
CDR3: CASSQSGQGVAGANVLTF

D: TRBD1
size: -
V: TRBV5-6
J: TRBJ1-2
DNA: TGTGCCAGCAGGGGGGACAGGGATAGTGGCTACACCTTC
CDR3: CASRGDRDSGYTF

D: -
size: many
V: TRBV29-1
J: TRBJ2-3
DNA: TGCAGCGTTGAGGGAGATACGCAGTATTTT
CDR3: CSVEGDTQYF

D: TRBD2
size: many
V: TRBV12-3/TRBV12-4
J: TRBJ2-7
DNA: TGTGCCAGCAGTCTAGCGGGAGCGACCTACGAGCAGTACTTC
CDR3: CASSLAGATYEQYF

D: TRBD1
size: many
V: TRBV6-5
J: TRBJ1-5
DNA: TGTGCCAGCAGGCCCTACGAGGTCTTGACAGGGGAACAGCCCCAGCATTTT
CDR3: CASRPYEVLTGEQPQHF

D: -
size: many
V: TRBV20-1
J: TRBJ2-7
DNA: TGCAGTGCTAGAGATAGGAGGATGGGTTACGAGCAGTACTTC
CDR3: CSARDRRMGYEQYF

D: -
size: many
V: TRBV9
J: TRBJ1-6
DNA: TGTGCCAGCAGCGATGATCCGGGGGGGAGCTCCTATAATTCACCCCTCCACTTT
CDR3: CASSDDPGGSSYNSPLHF

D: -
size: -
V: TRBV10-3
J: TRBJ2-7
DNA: TGTGCCATCAGTGTCTCCGACGGACAGAGGGCCTACGAGCAGTACTTC
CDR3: CAISVSDGQRAYEQYF

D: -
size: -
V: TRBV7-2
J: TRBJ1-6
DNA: TGTGCCAGCAGCTTAGGGCAGGCAAGAAGGAATTCACCCCTCCACTTT
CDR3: CASSLGQARRNSPLHF

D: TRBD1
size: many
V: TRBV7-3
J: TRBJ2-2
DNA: TGTGCCAGCAGCTTAACCAGCCTAATCAAGACAGGGGGGTACACCGGGGAGCTGTTTTTT
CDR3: CASSLTSLIKTGGYTGELFF

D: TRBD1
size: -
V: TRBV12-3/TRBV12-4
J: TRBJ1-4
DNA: TGTGCCAGCAGTTTTGGACAGGGAGGTGGGCCTAGTGAAAAACTGTTTTTT
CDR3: CASSFGQGGGPSEKLFF

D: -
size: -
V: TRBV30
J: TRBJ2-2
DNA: TGTGCCTGGAGTGAAGGGTCCGGGGAGCTGTTTTTT
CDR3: CAWSEGSGELFF

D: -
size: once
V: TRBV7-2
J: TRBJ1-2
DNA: TGTGCCAGCACCAAAGAGGTCAGGGTGAACTGTGGCTACACCTTC
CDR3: CASTKEVRVNCGYTF

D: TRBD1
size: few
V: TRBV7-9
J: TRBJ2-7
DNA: TGTGCCAGCAGCTTGACAGGGGGCACCGAGCAGTACTTC
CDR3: CASSLTGGTEQYF

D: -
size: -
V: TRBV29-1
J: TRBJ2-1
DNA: TGCAGCGTTGATTCCCTAGCGAGGGTATACAATGAGCAGTTCTTC
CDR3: CSVDSLARVYNEQFF

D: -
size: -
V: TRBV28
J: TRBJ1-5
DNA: TGTGCCAGCAGTTTACCCTCGGGTCCAAATCAGCCCCAGCATTTT
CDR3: CASSLPSGPNQPQHF

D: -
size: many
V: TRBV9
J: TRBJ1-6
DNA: TGTGCCAGCAGTGAAGGGACGGAGAATTCACCCCTCCACTTT
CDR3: CASSEGTENSPLHF

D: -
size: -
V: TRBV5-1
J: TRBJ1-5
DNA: TGCGCCAGCAGCTTGGCCCATTTT
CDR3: CASSLAHF

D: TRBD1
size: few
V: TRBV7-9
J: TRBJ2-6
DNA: TGTGCCAGCAGCTTGGGACCGGGACAGGGGACCTTTGGGGCCAACGTCCTGACTTTC
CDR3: CASSLGPGQGTFGANVLTF

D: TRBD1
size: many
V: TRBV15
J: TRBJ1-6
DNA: TGTGCCACCTTACAGGGGTATAATTCACCCCTCCACTTT
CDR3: CATLQGYNSPLHF

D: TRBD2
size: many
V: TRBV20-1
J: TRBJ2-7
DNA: TGCAGTGCTAGTTCCCTCGGGGGGGAGACCTACGAGCAGTACTTC
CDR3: CSASSLGGETYEQYF

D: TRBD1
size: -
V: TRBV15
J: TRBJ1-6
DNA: TGTGCCACCAGCAGCCGACAGGGGGCCCGATATAATTCACCCCTCCACTTT
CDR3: CATSSRQGARYNSPLHF

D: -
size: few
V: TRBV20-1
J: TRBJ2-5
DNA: TGCAGTTACTTCACGGTGAGGGGAGAGACCCAGTACTTC
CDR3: CSYFTVRGETQYF

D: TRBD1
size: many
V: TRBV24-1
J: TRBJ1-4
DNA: TGTGCCACCAGTGACCCCAGGGGGCCGGATGAAAAACTGTTTTTT
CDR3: CATSDPRGPDEKLFF

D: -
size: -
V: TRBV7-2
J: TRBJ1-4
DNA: TGTGCCAGCAGCTTAAACAGGCAGGTTGATGAAAAACTGTTTTTT
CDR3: CASSLNRQVDEKLFF